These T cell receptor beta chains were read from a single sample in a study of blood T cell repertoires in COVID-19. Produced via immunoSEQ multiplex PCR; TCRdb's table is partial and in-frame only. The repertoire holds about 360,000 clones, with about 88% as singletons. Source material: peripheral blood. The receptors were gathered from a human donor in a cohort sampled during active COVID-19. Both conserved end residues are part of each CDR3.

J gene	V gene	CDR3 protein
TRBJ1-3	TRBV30	CAWCPGYSGNTIYF
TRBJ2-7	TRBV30	CAWRSNYEQYF
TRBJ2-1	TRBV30	CAWSQDNEQFF
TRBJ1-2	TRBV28	CASRRGRDGYTF
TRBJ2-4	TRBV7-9	CASSSHINEEGAQENIQYF
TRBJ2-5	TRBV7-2	CASSLGLAGWETQYF
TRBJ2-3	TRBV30	CAWSFVREVTDTQYF
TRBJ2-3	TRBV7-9	CASSLWGDPRYF
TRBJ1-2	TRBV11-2	CASSLVAANYGYTF
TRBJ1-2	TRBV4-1	CASSRRTGGAYGYTF
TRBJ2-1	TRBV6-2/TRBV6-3	CASSPLGAGGGNEQFF
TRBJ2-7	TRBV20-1	CSVRLYEQYF
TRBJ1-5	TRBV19	CASTLGDQPQHF
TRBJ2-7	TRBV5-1	CASSLGGNAYEQYF
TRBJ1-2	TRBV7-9	CASSPRGGAGYGYTF
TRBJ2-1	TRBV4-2	CASSQVVELAYEQFF
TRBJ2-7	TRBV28	CASSLTPGQGSYEQYF
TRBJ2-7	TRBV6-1	CASSERTSGGYEQYF
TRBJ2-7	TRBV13	CASSLGWRGLYEQYF
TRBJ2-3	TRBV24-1	CATSDAEAMKRNTQYF
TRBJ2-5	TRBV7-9	CASSRPLGGQAKETQYF
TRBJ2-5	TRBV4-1	CASSRRGSGDRGNQETQYF
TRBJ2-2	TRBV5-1	CASSLGDRVTGELFF
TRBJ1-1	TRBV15	CATGGQQNTEAFF